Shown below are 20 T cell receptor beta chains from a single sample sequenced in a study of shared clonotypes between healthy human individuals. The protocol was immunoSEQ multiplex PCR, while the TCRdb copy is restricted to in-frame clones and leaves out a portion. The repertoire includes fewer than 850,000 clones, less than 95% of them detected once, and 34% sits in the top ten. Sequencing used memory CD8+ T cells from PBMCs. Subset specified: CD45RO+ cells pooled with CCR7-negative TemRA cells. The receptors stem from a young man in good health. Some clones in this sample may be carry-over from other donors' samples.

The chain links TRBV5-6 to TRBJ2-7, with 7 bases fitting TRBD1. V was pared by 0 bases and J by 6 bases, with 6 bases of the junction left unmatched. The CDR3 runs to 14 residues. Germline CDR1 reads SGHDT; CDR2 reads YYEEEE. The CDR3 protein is CASSLAQGVTEQYF. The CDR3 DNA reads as TGTGCCAGCAGCTTGGCTCAGGGGGTGACCGAGCAGTACTTC.

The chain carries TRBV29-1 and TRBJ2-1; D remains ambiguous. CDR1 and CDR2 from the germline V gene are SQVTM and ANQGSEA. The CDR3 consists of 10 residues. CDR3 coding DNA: TGCACCGCCAAAGGGAATGAGCAGTTCTTC. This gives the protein CTAKGNEQFF.

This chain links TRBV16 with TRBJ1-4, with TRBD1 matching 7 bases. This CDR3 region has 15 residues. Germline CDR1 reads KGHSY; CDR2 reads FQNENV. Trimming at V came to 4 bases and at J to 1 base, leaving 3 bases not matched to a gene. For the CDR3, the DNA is TGTGCCAGCAGCCCCAACAGGGGAACTAATGAAAAACTGTTTTTT. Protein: CASSPNRGTNEKLFF. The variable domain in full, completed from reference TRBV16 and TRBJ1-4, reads GEEVAQTPKHLVRGEGQKAKLYCAPIKGHSYVFWYQQVLKNEFKFLISFQNENVFDETGMPKERFSAKCLPNSPCSLEIQATKLEDSAVYFCASSPNRGTNEKLFFGSGTQLSVL.

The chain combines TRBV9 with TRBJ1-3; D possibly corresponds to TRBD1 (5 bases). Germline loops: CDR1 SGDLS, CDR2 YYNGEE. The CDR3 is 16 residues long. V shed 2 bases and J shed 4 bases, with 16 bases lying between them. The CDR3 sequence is CASSVGTSGIGNTIYF. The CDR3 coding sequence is TGTGCCAGCAGCGTCGGGACGTCCGGTATAGGAAACACCATATATTTT.

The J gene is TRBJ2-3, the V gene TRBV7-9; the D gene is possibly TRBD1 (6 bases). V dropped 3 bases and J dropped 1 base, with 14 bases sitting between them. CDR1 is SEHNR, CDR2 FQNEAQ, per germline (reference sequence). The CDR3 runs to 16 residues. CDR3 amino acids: CASSFPRAGGTDTQYF. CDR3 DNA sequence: TGTGCCAGCAGCTTCCCCCGGGCAGGGGGCACAGATACGCAGTATTTT. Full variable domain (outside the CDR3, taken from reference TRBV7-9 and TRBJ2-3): DTGVSQNPRHKITKRGQNVTFRCDPISEHNRLYWYRQTLGQGPEFLTYFQNEAQLEKSRLLSDRFSAERPKGSFSTLEIQRTEQGDSAMYLCASSFPRAGGTDTQYFGPGTRLTVL.

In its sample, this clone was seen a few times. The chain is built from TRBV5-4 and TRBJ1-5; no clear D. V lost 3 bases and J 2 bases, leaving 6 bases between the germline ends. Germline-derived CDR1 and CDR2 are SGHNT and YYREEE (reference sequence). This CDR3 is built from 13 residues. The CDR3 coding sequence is TGTGCCAGCAGCTACAACGGCAATCAGCCCCAGCATTTT. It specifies CASSYNGNQPQHF.

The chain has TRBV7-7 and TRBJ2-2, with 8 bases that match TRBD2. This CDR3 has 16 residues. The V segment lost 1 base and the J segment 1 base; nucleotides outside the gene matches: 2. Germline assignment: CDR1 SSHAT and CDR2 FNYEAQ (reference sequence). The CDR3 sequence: CASSLGLAGNTGELFF. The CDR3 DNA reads TGTGCCAGCAGCTTAGGTCTAGCGGGGAACACCGGGGAGCTGTTTTTT.

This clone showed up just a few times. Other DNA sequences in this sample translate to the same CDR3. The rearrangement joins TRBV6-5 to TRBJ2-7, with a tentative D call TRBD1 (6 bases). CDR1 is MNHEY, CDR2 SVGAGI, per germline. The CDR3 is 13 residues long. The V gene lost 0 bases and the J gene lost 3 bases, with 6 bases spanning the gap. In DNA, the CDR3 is TGTGCCAGCAGTTACTCGGACAGCTACGAGCAGTACTTC. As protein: CASSYSDSYEQYF.

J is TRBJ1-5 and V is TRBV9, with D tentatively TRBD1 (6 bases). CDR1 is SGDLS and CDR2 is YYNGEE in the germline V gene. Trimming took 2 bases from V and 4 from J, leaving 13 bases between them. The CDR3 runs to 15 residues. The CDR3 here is CASSVTGSLNQPQHF. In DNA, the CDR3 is TGTGCCAGCAGCGTTACAGGGTCCCTGAATCAGCCCCAGCATTTT. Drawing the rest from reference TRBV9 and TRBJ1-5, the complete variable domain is DSGVTQTPKHLITATGQRVTLRCSPRSGDLSVYWYQQSLDQGLQFLIQYYNGEERAKGNILERFSAQQFPDLHSELNLSSLELGDSALYFCASSVTGSLNQPQHFGDGTRLSIL.

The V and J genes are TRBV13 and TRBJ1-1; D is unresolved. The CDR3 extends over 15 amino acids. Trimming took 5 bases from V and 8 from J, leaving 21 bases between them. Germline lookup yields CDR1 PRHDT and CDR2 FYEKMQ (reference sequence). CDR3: CASSPQPARPREAFF. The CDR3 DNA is TGTGCCAGCAGCCCGCAACCGGCAAGACCGAGGGAAGCTTTCTTT. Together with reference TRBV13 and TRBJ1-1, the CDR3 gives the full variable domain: AAGVIQSPRHLIKEKRETATLKCYPIPRHDTVYWYQQGPGQDPQFLISFYEKMQSDKGSIPDRFSAQQFSDYHSELNMSSLELGDSALYFCASSPQPARPREAFFGQGTRLTVV.

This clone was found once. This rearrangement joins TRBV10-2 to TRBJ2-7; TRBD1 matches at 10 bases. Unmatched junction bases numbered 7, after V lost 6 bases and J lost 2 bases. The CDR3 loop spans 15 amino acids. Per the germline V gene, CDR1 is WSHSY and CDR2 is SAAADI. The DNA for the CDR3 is TGCGCCAGCAGATTTCCCGGGACAGGGGCCTACGAGCAGTACTTC. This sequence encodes CASRFPGTGAYEQYF.

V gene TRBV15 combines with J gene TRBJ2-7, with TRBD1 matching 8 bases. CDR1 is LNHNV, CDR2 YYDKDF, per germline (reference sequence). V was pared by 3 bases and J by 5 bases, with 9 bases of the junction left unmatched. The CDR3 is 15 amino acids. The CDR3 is CATSRGAGTGHEQYF. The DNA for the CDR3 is TGTGCCACCAGCAGGGGCGCCGGGACAGGCCACGAGCAGTACTTC.

CDR3 loop: CASSLGFGSYNEQFF. The CDR3 nucleotides are TGTGCCAGTTCCCTAGGGTTCGGCTCCTACAATGAGCAGTTCTTC. V and J are TRBV19 and TRBJ2-1, with no clear D. V lost 8 bases and J 0 bases, leaving 14 bases between the germline ends. Germline-derived CDR1 and CDR2 are LNHDA and SQIVND (reference sequence). CDR3 size: 15 residues. Full variable domain (missing parts from reference TRBV19 and TRBJ2-1): DGGITQSPKYLFRKEGQNVTLSCEQNLNHDAMYWYRQDPGQGLRLIYYSQIVNDFQKGDIAEGYSVSREKKESFPLTVTSAQKNPTAFYLCASSLGFGSYNEQFFGPGTRLTVL.

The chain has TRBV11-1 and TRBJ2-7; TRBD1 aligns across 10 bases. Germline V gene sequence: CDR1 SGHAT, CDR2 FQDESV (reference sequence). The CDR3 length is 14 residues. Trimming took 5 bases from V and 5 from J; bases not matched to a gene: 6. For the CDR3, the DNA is TGTGCCAGCAGCCACCCCGGGACAGGGGACGAGCAGTACTTC. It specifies CASSHPGTGDEQYF.

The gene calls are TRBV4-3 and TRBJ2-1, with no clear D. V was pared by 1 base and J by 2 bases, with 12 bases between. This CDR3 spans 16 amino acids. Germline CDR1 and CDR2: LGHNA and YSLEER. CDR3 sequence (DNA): TGCGCCAGCAGCCAAGCCGCGGTGGGAACCTACAATGAGCAGTTCTTC. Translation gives CASSQAAVGTYNEQFF.

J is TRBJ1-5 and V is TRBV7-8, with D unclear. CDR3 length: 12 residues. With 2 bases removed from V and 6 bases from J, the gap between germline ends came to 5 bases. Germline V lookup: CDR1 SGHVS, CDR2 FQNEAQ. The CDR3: CASSLWGQPQHF. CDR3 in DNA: TGTGCCAGCAGCTTATGGGGTCAGCCCCAGCATTTT.

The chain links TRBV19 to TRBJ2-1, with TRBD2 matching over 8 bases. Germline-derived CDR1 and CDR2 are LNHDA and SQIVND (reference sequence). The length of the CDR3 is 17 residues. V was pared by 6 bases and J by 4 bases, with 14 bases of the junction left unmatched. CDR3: CASSPGGRLPVYNEQFF. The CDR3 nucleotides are TGTGCCAGTAGCCCGGGGGGGCGCCTACCAGTTTACAATGAGCAGTTCTTC.

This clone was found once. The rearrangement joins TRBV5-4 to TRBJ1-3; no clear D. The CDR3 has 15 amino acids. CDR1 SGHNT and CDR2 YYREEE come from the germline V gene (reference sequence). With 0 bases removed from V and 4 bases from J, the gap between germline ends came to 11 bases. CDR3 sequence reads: CASSLGGMMGNTIYF. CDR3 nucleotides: TGTGCCAGCAGCTTGGGTGGCATGATGGGAAACACCATATATTTT.

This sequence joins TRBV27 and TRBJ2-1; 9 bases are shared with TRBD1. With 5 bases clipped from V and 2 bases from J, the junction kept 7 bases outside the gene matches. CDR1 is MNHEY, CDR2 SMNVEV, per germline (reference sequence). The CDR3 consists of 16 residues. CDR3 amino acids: CASSLQGALAYNEQFF. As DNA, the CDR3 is TGTGCCAGCAGTCTACAGGGGGCGCTGGCCTACAATGAGCAGTTCTTC.

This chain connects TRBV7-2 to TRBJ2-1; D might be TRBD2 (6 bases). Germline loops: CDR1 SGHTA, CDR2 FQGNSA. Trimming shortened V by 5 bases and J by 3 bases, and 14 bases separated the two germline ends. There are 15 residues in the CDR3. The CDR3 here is CASSPTRENYNEQFF. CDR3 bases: TGTGCCAGCAGCCCGACTAGGGAAAACTACAATGAGCAGTTCTTC.